The present TCR beta chain was sequenced within a study of control samples from healthy donors and cancer patients. This clone was seen more than once but under ten times. This CDR3 has 16 amino acids. CDR1 SGHTA and CDR2 FQGNSA come from the germline V gene. Trimming took 1 base from V and 1 from J, leaving 10 bases between them. Sequencing was performed with immunoSEQ multiplex PCR; in TCRdb, only in-frame clones are kept and a portion is missing. This table holds about 100,000 clones, around nine tenths found once. V gene TRBV7-2 combines with J gene TRBJ2-2; a possible D gene is TRBD1 (6 bases). The receptor's source is a man under 40 in good health. Sequenced: blood. CDR3 bases: TGTGCCAGCAGCTTAGTAGGGGGACAGAACACCGGGGAGCTGTTTTTT. Its translation: CASSLVGGQNTGELFF.